The 25 T cell receptor beta chains below come from one sample, sequenced in a study of T-cell memory formation after mild COVID-19. In TCRdb, the 5' RACE reads were re-called with MiXCR into one record per CDR3 protein. Of a few hundred thousand distinct CDR3 sequences listed, 24% are singletons. The sequencing sample was made of PBMCs or a T cell subset sorted from them (not recorded which). All receptors derive from an adult woman who had mild COVID-19 (a few samples of this study predate the infection). Cell type and time point are not known.

V is TRBV2 and J is TRBJ1-5; no clear D. The CDR3 is 12 amino acids. Germline V CDR1 and CDR2: SNHLY, FYNNEI. Trimming shortened V by 5 bases and J by 11 bases, and 13 bases separated the two germline ends. CDR3 loop: CASSQDFRAQHF. As DNA, the CDR3 is TGTGCCAGCAGTCAGGACTTCCGGGCCCAGCATTTT.

This chain joins TRBV6-6 and TRBJ1-1, with D unresolved. Germline V gene data show CDR1 as MNHNY and CDR2 as SVGAGI (reference sequence). V lost 7 bases and J lost 0, with 12 bases in between. The CDR3 is 14 residues long. The CDR3 DNA is TGTGCCAGCAAGGCAGGAAAGATGAACACTGAAGCTTTCTTT. Translation: CASKAGKMNTEAFF.

This clonotype was found a few times. The chain links TRBV3-1 to TRBJ2-7, with TRBD1 matching 8 bases. The CDR3 totals 14 residues. The germline gives CDR1 LGHDT, CDR2 YNNKEL (reference sequence). V was clipped by 1 base and J by 5 bases; unmatched bases: 4. The DNA for the CDR3 is TGTGCCAGCAGCCAAGGGACAGGGTGGGACGAGCAGTACTTC. It translates to CASSQGTGWDEQYF.

In this sample, this clonotype turned up a few times. This rearrangement joins TRBV6-5 to TRBJ2-1; 9 bases map to TRBD2. V dropped 4 bases and J dropped 2; count of bases not matched to a gene: 3. Germline V lookup: CDR1 MNHEY, CDR2 SVGAGI. The CDR3 has 15 residues. This CDR3 reads CASSFSGSAYNEQFF. DNA for the CDR3: TGTGCCAGCAGTTTTAGCGGGAGCGCCTACAATGAGCAGTTCTTC.

J is TRBJ2-1 and V is TRBV9, with a weak D call TRBD2 (5 bases). The CDR3 extends over 13 amino acids. Germline assignment: CDR1 SGDLS and CDR2 YYNGEE. V lost 3 bases and J 9 bases, leaving 13 bases between the germline ends. As DNA, the CDR3 is TGTGCCAGCAGCGCCCCTGGGCTAGCTGAGCAGTTCTTC. Its translation is CASSAPGLAEQFF.

V usage is TRBV9 and J usage is TRBJ2-5, with 11 nucleotides matching TRBD1. This CDR3 contains 15 residues. Germline loops: CDR1 SGDLS, CDR2 YYNGEE. The V gene end was trimmed by 0 bases and the J gene end by 4 bases; junction bases not matched to a gene: 2. The CDR3 protein is CASSVGTGGVETQYF. CDR3 nucleotide sequence: TGTGCCAGCAGCGTAGGGACAGGGGGCGTAGAGACCCAGTACTTC.

This clonotype was seen more than once but under ten times. The chain links TRBV9 to TRBJ1-4, with 9 bases identical to TRBD1. There are 15 residues in the CDR3. Germline CDR1 is SGDLS and CDR2 is YYNGEE. The junction had 4 bases not matched to a gene; V was cut back by 0 bases and J by 7 bases. The CDR3 loop reads CASSVAPTGGEKLFF. The CDR3 DNA reads TGTGCCAGCAGCGTAGCCCCGACAGGGGGTGAAAAACTGTTTTTT. The whole variable domain, filled in from reference TRBV9 and TRBJ1-4, reads DSGVTQTPKHLITATGQRVTLRCSPRSGDLSVYWYQQSLDQGLQFLIQYYNGEERAKGNILERFSAQQFPDLHSELNLSSLELGDSALYFCASSVAPTGGEKLFFGSGTQLSVL.

CDR3 residues: CASSPAGELEAFF. The CDR3 DNA reads as TGTGCCAGCAGCCCAGCGGGGGAATTGGAAGCTTTCTTT. This chain connects TRBV11-2 to TRBJ1-1; weak D call: TRBD1 (5 bases). This CDR3 contains 13 residues. Looked up from germline, CDR1 is SGHAT and CDR2 is FQNNGV. Trimming pared 5 bases from V and 8 bases from J, leaving 15 bases between. Full variable domain (rest looked up from reference TRBV11-2 and TRBJ1-1): EAGVAQSPRYKIIEKRQSVAFWCNPISGHATLYWYQQILGQGPKLLIQFQNNGVVDDSQLPKDRFSAERLKGVDSTLKIQPAKLEDSAVYLCASSPAGELEAFFGQGTRLTVV.

V usage is TRBV23-1 and J usage is TRBJ1-1; possible D gene TRBD1, 5 bases. TRBV23-1 counts as an open reading frame of uncertain function. This CDR3 spans 13 amino acids. V dropped 2 bases and J dropped 3 bases, with 7 bases sitting between them. CDR3 protein: CASSQQGYTEAFF. In DNA form, the CDR3 reads TGCGCCAGCAGTCAACAGGGTTACACTGAAGCTTTCTTT.

V and J are TRBV24-1 and TRBJ2-1, with D possibly being TRBD1 (6 bases). CDR1 and CDR2 from the germline V gene are KGHDR and SFDVKD. The ends were cut back, 6 bases at V and 9 bases at J, with 17 bases in the middle. This CDR3 has 14 amino acids. The CDR3 region has the DNA TGTGCCACCAGTTCTGCCCACAGGGTGGGTGAGCAGTTCTTC. Amino acids: CATSSAHRVGEQFF.

The chain employs TRBV6-2 or TRBV6-3 and TRBJ2-1, with TRBD2 identical over 10 bases. The V and J ends lost 6 bases and 9 bases, in that order; junction bases with no gene match: 5. Germline values: CDR1 MNHEY, CDR2 SVGEGT. The CDR3 has 13 amino acids. CDR3 in amino acids: CASSRGTSVEQFF. CDR3 DNA: TGTGCCAGCAGCCGAGGGACTAGCGTTGAGCAGTTCTTC.

In its sample, this clonotype was seen a few times. The chain joins TRBV20-1 to TRBJ2-5; 11 bases map to TRBD2. V shed 5 bases and J 1 base; nucleotides not matched to a gene: 6. CDR3 length equals 15 residues. The germline V gene has CDR1 DFQATT and CDR2 SNEGSKA (reference sequence). CDR3 protein: CSAGTSGGTQETQYF. CDR3 DNA sequence: TGCAGTGCTGGTACTAGCGGGGGCACCCAAGAGACCCAGTACTTC.

This clonotype was found a few times. V usage is TRBV29-1 and J usage is TRBJ1-1, with D possibly being TRBD1 (6 bases). This CDR3 spans 12 amino acids. Looked up from germline, CDR1 is SQVTM and CDR2 is ANQGSEA. V was cut by 1 base and J by 7 bases, with 10 bases left in between. CDR3 region: CSVEGGGGEAFF. CDR3 bases: TGCAGCGTTGAAGGAGGGGGGGGTGAAGCTTTCTTT.

This clonotype was counted only a few times. V and J are TRBV20-1 and TRBJ1-2; maybe TRBD1 (6 bases). CDR1 and CDR2 from the germline V gene are DFQATT and SNEGSKA (reference sequence). Trimming left V 8 bases short and J 4 bases short, with 17 bases between. There are 13 residues in the CDR3. The CDR3 region is CSPHVAGVYGYTF. CDR3 in DNA: TGCAGTCCTCACGTAGCAGGGGTCTATGGCTACACCTTC.

This clonotype was counted a few times. V and J are TRBV29-1 and TRBJ2-3; either TRBD1 or TRBD2 may supply D (6 bases each). The CDR3 is made up of 14 amino acids. V was pared by 6 bases and J by 8 bases, with 21 bases between. Germline CDR1 and CDR2: SQVTM and ANQGSEA. CDR3 sequence: CSVVQGLTYRTQYF. The CDR3, as DNA: TGCAGCGTGGTACAGGGACTTACCTATCGTACGCAGTATTTT.

The chain combines TRBV13 with TRBJ1-1; 8 bases match TRBD1. The CDR3 consists of 14 residues. The germline CDR1 and CDR2 sequences are PRHDT and FYEKMQ (reference sequence). Germline trimming cut 5 bases from V and 4 bases from J; bases unmatched to any gene: 6. CDR3 coding DNA: TGTGCCAGCAGCATCGGGGACAGGTCCACTGAAGCTTTCTTT. Amino acids: CASSIGDRSTEAFF.

This clonotype was seen only a few times. V is TRBV3-1 and J is TRBJ2-5; 13 bases agree with TRBD2. With 4 bases clipped from V and 5 bases from J, the junction kept 7 bases outside the gene matches. This CDR3 comprises 16 residues. Per the germline V gene, CDR1 is LGHDT and CDR2 is YNNKEL (reference sequence). In nucleotides, the CDR3 is TGTGCCAGCAGCCGGACTAGCGGGAGTCAGAGGGAGACCCAGTACTTC. Amino acid sequence: CASSRTSGSQRETQYF.

In regard to this clonotype: No conserved phenylalanine or tryptophan ends this CDR3, so it is likely a read error. V gene TRBV7-9 combines with J gene TRBJ2-5, with D possibly being TRBD2 (6 bases). V lost 4 bases, J lost 0 bases, and 9 bases lay in between. CDR3 length equals 14 residues. Germline assignment: CDR1 SEHNR and CDR2 FQNEAQ (reference sequence). CDR3 bases: TGTGCCAGCAGCTCCCGGGACTACCAAGAGACCCAGTACCTC. Translated, it gives CASSSRDYQETQYL.

This clonotype came up a few times. The chain employs TRBV7-2 and TRBJ2-3; 7 bases align to TRBD1. J was trimmed by 9 bases and V by 5 bases; bases with no gene match: 8. Per germline, CDR1 SGHTA and CDR2 FQGNSA. This CDR3 spans 13 amino acids. This CDR3 is CASSINRGETQYF. In nucleotides, the CDR3 is TGTGCCAGCAGCATAAACAGGGGAGAGACGCAGTATTTT.

This chain links TRBV14 with TRBJ2-3, with D possibly matching TRBD2 (5 bases). The CDR3 totals 12 residues. Germline CDR1 is SGHDN and CDR2 is FVKESK. V was clipped by 1 base and J by 9 bases, with 8 bases between them. As DNA, the CDR3 is TGTGCCAGCAGCCAAGTGAGGGCAACGCAGTATTTT. Its translation is CASSQVRATQYF.

The chain is built from TRBV19 and TRBJ2-3, with D possibly matching TRBD1 (6 bases). This CDR3 is built from 15 residues. V shed 2 bases and J shed 2 bases, with 11 bases lying between them. Germline CDR1 and CDR2: LNHDA and SQIVND (reference sequence). The chain's CDR3 is CASSITRGPTDTQYF. The CDR3, as DNA: TGTGCCAGTAGTATAACCAGGGGTCCCACAGATACGCAGTATTTT.

This chain uses TRBV7-2 with TRBJ2-7; 14 bases agree with TRBD2. V lost 6 bases to trimming and J lost 6 bases; unmatched junction nucleotides: 7. CDR1 is SGHTA and CDR2 is FQGNSA in the germline V gene. This CDR3 has 15 residues. CDR3 DNA sequence: TGTGCCAGCAGGAGACTAGCGGGAGGGTCGCCCGAGCAGTACTTC. This codes for CASRRLAGGSPEQYF.

V and J are TRBV12-3 or TRBV12-4 and TRBJ2-5, with D perhaps being TRBD1 or TRBD2 (6 bases each). Trimming pared 2 bases from V and 3 bases from J, leaving 13 bases between. The CDR3 spans 15 residues. The CDR3 DNA reads TGTGCCAGCAGTTTATTGAGGGGGGCGGAAGAGACCCAGTACTTC. Amino acid sequence: CASSLLRGAEETQYF.

This chain links TRBV7-9 with TRBJ1-4; TRBD1 matches at 7 bases. The CDR3 contains 14 residues. Per germline, CDR1 SEHNR and CDR2 FQNEAQ (reference sequence). V was clipped by 4 bases and J by 9 bases; unmatched bases: 8. CDR3 coding DNA: TGTGCCAGCAGCTCATACCGGGACAGCCAAAAACTGTTTTTT. This codes for CASSSYRDSQKLFF.

This clonotype was seen repeatedly, ten times or more. One end of the junction does not line up with germline, which may come from a read error. This chain links TRBV7-7 with TRBJ2-5, with D possibly matching TRBD1 (6 bases). Germline CDR1 and CDR2: SSHAT and FNYEAQ (reference sequence). CDR3 size: 16 residues. The chain's CDR3 is CASSLGRTIRGETQYF. As DNA, the CDR3 is TGTGCTAGCAGCTTAGGACGGACGATTAGGGGGGAGACCCAGTACTTC.